Following are 7 T cell receptor beta chains from one sample sequenced in a study of technical replicates of blood from several donors. Method: immunoSEQ multiplex PCR; TCRdb's copy keeps in-frame clones and lacks some. The table records about 44,000 clones, about 96% of them present only once. The sample comprised T cells isolated from PBMCs. These receptors were obtained from a human donor in good health.

The chain couples TRBV28 to TRBJ2-1, with TRBD2 matching over 10 bases. Germline V CDR1 and CDR2: MDHEN, SYDVKM. V lost 4 bases to trimming and J lost 6 bases; unmatched junction nucleotides: 12. The CDR3 contains 17 residues. The CDR3: CASSSILAGSIPNEQFF. The CDR3 DNA reads TGTGCCAGCAGTTCCATACTAGCGGGGAGCATCCCCAATGAGCAGTTCTTC.

The CDR3 spells CAWSGTGRNTIYF. For the CDR3, the DNA is TGTGCCTGGTCAGGGACAGGGCGGAACACCATATATTTT. The chain joins TRBV30 to TRBJ1-3; TRBD1 aligns across 9 bases. The CDR3 sequence is 13 residues long. V lost 5 bases to trimming and J lost 7 bases; unmatched junction nucleotides: 6. In germline, CDR1 is GTSNPN, CDR2 SVGIG (reference sequence).

The rearrangement links TRBV6-5 to TRBJ2-1, with 7 bases fitting TRBD2. Germline V gene lookup returns CDR1 MNHEY and CDR2 SVGAGI. The CDR3 runs to 15 residues. V was clipped by 0 bases and J by 1 base; unmatched bases: 0. The CDR3 loop reads CASSYSAGSYNEQFF. CDR3 coding DNA: TGTGCCAGCAGTTACTCAGCGGGGTCCTACAATGAGCAGTTCTTC.

The chain joins TRBV2 to TRBJ2-2; tentatively, D is TRBD2 (6 bases). V was cut by 10 bases and J by 3 bases, with 18 bases left in between. The CDR3 consists of 15 residues. CDR1 is SNHLY and CDR2 is FYNNEI in the germline V gene. CDR3 loop: CATRRGSSDTGELFF. The CDR3 DNA is TGTGCCACCCGGCGGGGAAGCAGCGACACCGGGGAGCTGTTTTTT. The variable domain in full, completed from reference TRBV2 and TRBJ2-2, reads EPEVTQTPSHQVTQMGQEVILRCVPISNHLYFYWYRQILGQKVEFLVSFYNNEISEKSEIFDDQFSVERPDGSNFTLKIRSTKLEDSAMYFCATRRGSSDTGELFFGEGSRLTVL.

The chain employs TRBV5-4 and TRBJ2-7, with 7 bases identical to TRBD1. Germline V gene sequence: CDR1 SGHNT, CDR2 YYREEE (reference sequence). The CDR3 length is 14 residues. The ends lost 4 bases at V and 6 bases at J; junction bases unmatched: 10. As DNA, the CDR3 is TGTGCCAGCAGCCAAAGGACAGGACTGGGCGAGCAGTACTTC. Translation gives CASSQRTGLGEQYF.

V and J are TRBV9 and TRBJ2-7; 7 nucleotides align to TRBD1. Per germline, CDR1 SGDLS and CDR2 YYNGEE. V lost 6 bases and J lost 0; bases outside the gene matches: 6. The CDR3 is made up of 14 amino acids. Here the CDR3 reads CASTPRQGSYEQYF. CDR3 DNA sequence: TGTGCCAGCACGCCCAGACAGGGCTCCTACGAGCAGTACTTC. Filled out from reference TRBV9 and TRBJ2-7, the complete variable domain reads DSGVTQTPKHLITATGQRVTLRCSPRSGDLSVYWYQQSLDQGLQFLIQYYNGEERAKGNILERFSAQQFPDLHSELNLSSLELGDSALYFCASTPRQGSYEQYFGPGTRLTVT.

This chain uses TRBV28 with TRBJ2-7; D remains unclear. The germline V and J ends were trimmed by 7 bases and 0 bases, with 10 bases remaining between them. Per germline, CDR1 MDHEN and CDR2 SYDVKM. There are 13 residues in the CDR3. The CDR3 spells CASTPGASYEQYF. Here the CDR3 DNA reads TGTGCCAGCACCCCCGGTGCCTCCTACGAGCAGTACTTC.